This T cell receptor beta chain was documented in a study of T-cell memory formation after mild COVID-19. TCRdb re-analysed the 5' RACE reads in MiXCR, keeping a single row per CDR3 protein. The data show hundreds of thousands of distinct CDR3 sequences, with roughly 20% seen just once and over 9% held by the top ten. Trimming removed 0 bases from V and 2 bases from J, with 14 bases in between. The CDR3 loop spans 15 amino acids. CDR1 is DFQATT and CDR2 is SNEGSKA in the germline V gene (reference sequence). V usage is TRBV20-1 and J usage is TRBJ2-7; D gene ambiguous. This receptor was obtained from an adult woman who had mild COVID-19 (a few samples of this study predate the infection). Cell type and time point are not known. Input material: PBMCs or a T cell subset sorted from them (not recorded which). Written as DNA, the CDR3 is TGCAGTGCTAGAGATCCCTCTGGCCCGACCTACGAGCAGTACTTC. Encoded protein: CSARDPSGPTYEQYF.